This passage covers 30 T cell receptor beta chains from one sample sequenced in a study of spatial heterogeneity in lung cancer. As for time point: blood at routine non-recurrence follow-up after resection. TCRdb used MiXCR to reprocess the 5' RACE reads, holding one entry per CDR3 protein. Seen here are about 10,000 distinct CDR3 sequences, around 23% observed once, and the top ten hold about 41%. The sample in question was PBMCs, obtained at follow-up. These receptors came from a male donor with early-stage non-small cell lung cancer.

V gene TRBV12-3 or TRBV12-4 combines with J gene TRBJ2-7; D unclear. V shed 1 base and J shed 3 bases, with 16 bases lying between them. The CDR3 has 16 residues. CDR3: CASSLDSGSLVYEQYF. The DNA of the CDR3 is TGTGCCAGCAGTTTAGATTCTGGCAGCCTAGTCTACGAGCAGTACTTC.

This clonotype appeared many times. The chain carries TRBV2 and TRBJ1-2; D ambiguous. The germline V and J ends were trimmed by 2 bases and 6 bases, with 7 bases remaining between them. The CDR3 runs 12 residues. Germline loops: CDR1 SNHLY, CDR2 FYNNEI. DNA of the CDR3: TGTGCCAGCAGTGAAACGACGGATGGCTACACCTTC. It codes for CASSETTDGYTF.

This clonotype was seen many times. The CDR3, as DNA: TGCGCCAGCAGCTTGAGTGGGGGACAAGAGACCCAGTACTTC. Translating it yields CASSLSGGQETQYF. V and J are TRBV5-1 and TRBJ2-5; D may match TRBD1 or TRBD2 (5 bases each). Germline CDR1 is SGHRS and CDR2 is YFSETQ. CDR3 length equals 14 residues. V gave up 1 base and J gave up 2 bases, with 9 bases separating them.

The chain is built from TRBV10-1 and TRBJ2-5; D gene ambiguous. From germline, CDR1 is WNHNN and CDR2 SYGVQD (reference sequence). CDR3 length equals 14 residues. Trimming removed 4 bases at V and 6 bases at J, with 15 bases between. The CDR3 bases are TGCGCCAGCAGTGTGGCCCCGGGTTCAAAGACCCAGTACTTC. This codes for CASSVAPGSKTQYF.

This clonotype showed up just a few times. This rearrangement joins TRBV5-1 to TRBJ1-3; D is unresolved. The V and J ends lost 4 bases and 1 base respectively, with 9 bases between them. CDR3 size: 14 residues. CDR1 and CDR2 (germline): SGHRS, YFSETQ. In DNA, the CDR3 is TGCGCCAGCAGCGAAGGGAGTTCTGGAAACACCATATATTTT. Translation gives CASSEGSSGNTIYF.

The rearrangement uses TRBV9 and TRBJ2-7, with TRBD1 identical over 7 bases. Trimming took 3 bases from V and 2 from J; bases not matched to a gene: 5. CDR3 size: 14 residues. The V gene's germline CDR1 is SGDLS and CDR2 YYNGEE. The CDR3, as DNA: TGTGCCAGCAGCGCCGGGACAGTCCCCTACGAGCAGTACTTC. Translation: CASSAGTVPYEQYF. The full variable domain, with the rest looked up from reference TRBV9 and TRBJ2-7, is DSGVTQTPKHLITATGQRVTLRCSPRSGDLSVYWYQQSLDQGLQFLIQYYNGEERAKGNILERFSAQQFPDLHSELNLSSLELGDSALYFCASSAGTVPYEQYFGPGTRLTVT.

This clonotype occurred many times. The chain has TRBV6-2 or TRBV6-3 and TRBJ1-6; TRBD1 matches at 8 bases. The CDR3 sequence is 16 residues long. The germline CDR1 and CDR2 sequences are MNHEY and SVGEGT. The V and J ends lost 6 bases and 7 bases, in that order; junction bases with no gene match: 11. The CDR3, as DNA: TGTGCCAGCAGCAGCGGACAGGGTGTTGTCAATTCACCCCTCCACTTT. Protein sequence: CASSSGQGVVNSPLHF.

This clonotype ranks as medium-sized. The rearrangement links TRBV12-3 or TRBV12-4 to TRBJ1-1, with D possibly TRBD1 on 5 matching bases. V gave up 3 bases and J gave up 4 bases, with 9 bases separating them. The CDR3 is 13 residues long. This chain's CDR3 is CASSLGVGTEAFF. CDR3 DNA: TGTGCCAGCAGTTTGGGGGTGGGCACTGAAGCTTTCTTT.

This clonotype was counted a few times. V and J are TRBV7-9 and TRBJ2-1; D call uncertain. Germline V gene sequence: CDR1 SEHNR, CDR2 FQNEAQ (reference sequence). V was pared by 1 base and J by 10 bases, with 14 bases between. This CDR3 is built from 14 residues. The CDR3 loop reads CASSLEGLAREQFF. The CDR3 region has the DNA TGTGCCAGCAGCTTAGAGGGCCTGGCTCGGGAGCAGTTCTTC.

On this clonotype: One junction end disagrees with the germline gene, perhaps due to a read error. The rearrangement joins TRBV11-2 to TRBJ2-5, with TRBD1 matching 7 bases. The CDR3 is made up of 14 amino acids. Germline loops: CDR1 SGHAT, CDR2 FQNNGV. CDR3 in amino acids: CASSSGQVQETRYF. The DNA of the CDR3 is TGTGCCAGCAGCTCCGGACAGGTACAAGAGACCCGGTACTTC.

This clonotype came up many times. The chain joins TRBV7-2 to TRBJ1-4; D possibly corresponds to TRBD1 (5 bases). Germline assignment: CDR1 SGHTA and CDR2 FQGNSA. The CDR3 has 16 amino acids. Trimming pared 5 bases from V and 7 bases from J, leaving 20 bases between. The CDR3: CASSLDRGIRGEKLFF. CDR3 sequence (DNA): TGTGCCAGCAGCCTAGACCGGGGGATACGGGGTGAAAAACTGTTTTTT.

This clonotype occurred many times. The chain joins TRBV5-1 to TRBJ2-5; 12 nucleotides align to TRBD2. With 1 base clipped from V and 5 bases from J, the junction kept 6 bases outside the gene matches. The germline V gene has CDR1 SGHRS and CDR2 YFSETQ. The length of the CDR3 is 16 residues. CDR3 loop: CASSLRLAGAGETQYF. In nucleotides, the CDR3 is TGCGCCAGCAGCTTGAGACTAGCGGGAGCGGGGGAGACCCAGTACTTC. The full variable domain, completed using reference TRBV5-1 and TRBJ2-5, is KAGVTQTPRYLIKTRGQQVTLSCSPISGHRSVSWYQQTPGQGLQFLFEYFSETQRNKGNFPGRFSGRQFSNSRSEMNVSTLELGDSALYLCASSLRLAGAGETQYFGPGTRLLVL.

This clonotype was detected ten times or more. The chain has TRBV10-3 and TRBJ2-1; D unresolved. The CDR3 is made up of 11 amino acids. Trimming stripped 3 bases from V and 6 bases from J, with 3 bases between. The germline V gene encodes CDR1 ENHRY and CDR2 SYGVKD. CDR3 loop: CAISDFNEQFF. In DNA, the CDR3 is TGTGCCATCAGTGATTTCAATGAGCAGTTCTTC.

This sequence joins TRBV6-2 or TRBV6-3 and TRBJ1-1, with D unresolved. Per germline, CDR1 MNHEY and CDR2 SVGEGT. The CDR3 sequence is 15 residues long. Trimming took off 5 bases at V and 5 bases at J, with 18 bases between the two ends. DNA for the CDR3: TGTGCCAGCAGTCAGGATCACCTTCTGGTTACTGAAGCTTTCTTT. It translates to CASSQDHLLVTEAFF.

This clonotype showed up many times. This sequence joins TRBV28 and TRBJ2-1, with D possibly being TRBD2 (5 bases). V gave up 0 bases and J gave up 8 bases, with 11 bases separating them. In germline, CDR1 is MDHEN, CDR2 SYDVKM. The CDR3 runs to 14 residues. The CDR3 reads CASSLWASSYEQFF. CDR3 bases: TGTGCCAGCAGTTTATGGGCCTCTAGCTATGAGCAGTTCTTC. Supplemented by reference TRBV28 and TRBJ2-1, the full variable domain reads DVKVTQSSRYLVKRTGEKVFLECVQDMDHENMFWYRQDPGLGLRLIYFSYDVKMKEKGDIPEGYSVSREKKERFSLILESASTNQTSMYLCASSLWASSYEQFFGPGTRLTVL.

This clonotype is deemed hyperexpanded. This chain connects TRBV28 to TRBJ2-7; D is ambiguous. Germline CDR1 reads MDHEN; CDR2 reads SYDVKM. V dropped 5 bases and J dropped 0 bases, with 5 bases sitting between them. The CDR3 sequence is 12 residues long. For the CDR3, the DNA is TGTGCCAGCAGTGCAGACTCCTACGAGCAGTACTTC. This gives the protein CASSADSYEQYF.

This clonotype was recorded at least ten times. This chain joins TRBV10-2 and TRBJ1-6; TRBD1 might be the D (6 bases). The germline CDR1 and CDR2 sequences are WSHSY and SAAADI. CDR3 length: 13 amino acids. V was clipped by 7 bases and J by 7 bases, with 11 bases between them. The CDR3 region has the DNA TGCGCCAGCACCGGACAGTTCAATTCACCCCTCCACTTT. This sequence encodes CASTGQFNSPLHF.

This clonotype was observed at least ten times. This chain links TRBV7-9 with TRBJ1-6; TRBD1 agrees at 7 bases. Looked up from germline, CDR1 is SEHNR and CDR2 is FQNEAQ (reference sequence). Trimming at V came to 4 bases and at J to 15 bases, leaving 15 bases not matched to a gene. The CDR3 consists of 15 residues. CDR3 DNA: TGTGCCAGCAGCTCCAACACCATGACAGGGAGGATCCTCCACTTT. This sequence encodes CASSSNTMTGRILHF.

This clonotype was seen at least ten times. This chain joins TRBV4-2 and TRBJ2-5; D is uncertain. This CDR3 is built from 12 residues. Germline values: CDR1 LGHNA, CDR2 YNFKEQ. The V and J ends lost 0 bases and 4 bases respectively, with 3 bases between them. DNA for the CDR3: TGTGCCAGCAGCCAAGATCTAGAGACCCAGTACTTC. Amino acid sequence: CASSQDLETQYF.

This clonotype was counted a single time. The chain is built from TRBV5-5 and TRBJ1-1; no definite D call. Trimming pared 3 bases from V and 0 bases from J, leaving 15 bases between. This CDR3 contains 16 residues. Germline loops: CDR1 SGHKS, CDR2 YYEKEE (reference sequence). The CDR3 sequence is CASSWASSTVNTEAFF. CDR3 in DNA: TGTGCCAGCAGCTGGGCGAGTTCCACAGTGAACACTGAAGCTTTCTTT.

This clonotype appeared a few times. The V call is TRBV27, the J call TRBJ2-3; 7 bases are shared with TRBD1. V dropped 1 base and J dropped 6; count of bases not matched to a gene: 19. This CDR3 is 19 amino acids long. Germline CDR1 reads MNHEY; CDR2 reads SMNVEV (reference sequence). DNA of the CDR3: TGTGCCAGCAGTTTATTTCGGCCGGTGTTGGGCAGGGGGAAGGATACGCAGTATTTT. Translating it yields CASSLFRPVLGRGKDTQYF.

This clonotype showed up many times. The rearrangement links TRBV20-1 to TRBJ2-3; no clear D. V shed 6 bases and J shed 4 bases, with 17 bases lying between them. Germline V gene data show CDR1 as DFQATT and CDR2 as SNEGSKA (reference sequence). This CDR3 region has 14 residues. This chain's CDR3 is CSATVPYRADTQYF. The CDR3 coding sequence is TGCAGTGCGACGGTGCCTTATAGGGCAGATACGCAGTATTTT.

There are many counts of this clonotype. The V gene is TRBV27, the J gene TRBJ2-7, with 7 bases identical to TRBD2. The junction had 7 bases not matched to a gene; V was cut back by 2 bases and J by 3 bases. CDR1 and CDR2 from the germline V gene are MNHEY and SMNVEV (reference sequence). This CDR3 comprises 15 residues. The CDR3 DNA is TGTGCCAGCAGTTTAACAGCGGGGCTCCACTACGAGCAGTACTTC. It specifies CASSLTAGLHYEQYF.

This clonotype has a count of ten or more. The chain recombines TRBV6-5 with TRBJ2-7; weak D call: TRBD2 (5 bases). The CDR3 totals 14 residues. V gave up 4 bases and J gave up 0 bases, with 10 bases separating them. Germline assignment: CDR1 MNHEY and CDR2 SVGAGI. The DNA for the CDR3 is TGTGCCAGCAGTTTAACTGAGGGCTCCTACGAGCAGTACTTC. Protein sequence: CASSLTEGSYEQYF.

This clonotype showed up many times. The rearrangement joins TRBV7-2 to TRBJ1-5; unclear D gene. Deletions cut 5 bases from V and 0 bases from J, with 11 bases between. CDR3 size: 15 residues. Germline V gives CDR1 SGHTA, CDR2 FQGNSA. The CDR3 region is CASSPRPSSNQPQHF. CDR3 coding DNA: TGTGCCAGCAGCCCTCGACCCTCTAGCAATCAGCCCCAGCATTTT.

This clonotype was counted ten times or more. J is TRBJ2-7 and V is TRBV7-8; 8 bases map to TRBD2. The CDR3 spans 15 residues. Germline CDR1 SGHVS, CDR2 FQNEAQ. Losses at the gene ends were 0 bases for V and 3 bases for J; bases not matched to a gene: 4. DNA of the CDR3: TGTGCCAGCAGCTTAGCTAGCGGGACCAGCTACGAGCAGTACTTC. Translating gives CASSLASGTSYEQYF.

By sample share, this clonotype is medium-sized. The genes are TRBV20-1 and TRBJ2-3; a possible D gene is TRBD1 (6 bases). The CDR3 consists of 15 residues. Trimming pared 6 bases from V and 0 bases from J, leaving 16 bases between. Germline V CDR1 and CDR2: DFQATT, SNEGSKA (reference sequence). CDR3 protein: CSAARGSHSTDTQYF. CDR3 DNA sequence: TGCAGTGCCGCGAGGGGGTCCCATAGCACAGATACGCAGTATTTT.

The chain recombines TRBV6-2 or TRBV6-3 with TRBJ2-2, with a weak D call TRBD2 (5 bases). The V gene's germline CDR1 is MNHEY and CDR2 SVGEGT. The CDR3 contains 13 residues. The V end lost 5 bases, the J end lost 5 bases, and 9 bases lay between the germline ends. The CDR3 region has the DNA TGTGCCAGCAGTCTACTAGTTACCGGGGAGCTGTTTTTT. Residues: CASSLLVTGELFF.

By frequency in the sample, this clonotype is medium-sized (0.01 to 0.1%). This chain joins TRBV29-1 and TRBJ1-5; D uncertain. The CDR3 covers 13 residues. The ends were cut back, 3 bases at V and 4 bases at J, with 10 bases in the middle. Germline CDR1 and CDR2: SQVTM and ANQGSEA. CDR3: CSVDMGGNQPQHF. The CDR3 DNA sequence: TGCAGCGTTGACATGGGCGGGAATCAGCCCCAGCATTTT.

Worth noting for this clonotype: Germline is not matched at one junction end, which may reflect a read error. CDR3 in DNA: TGTGCCAGCAGCCCCGGTACTAGCGGGAGCAATGAGCAGCTCTTC. Protein: CASSPGTSGSNEQLF. The chain joins TRBV7-9 to TRBJ2-1, with 11 bases lining up with TRBD2. Germline V gives CDR1 SEHNR, CDR2 FQNEAQ (reference sequence). The CDR3 is 15 residues long. Together with reference TRBV7-9 and TRBJ2-1, the CDR3 gives the full variable domain: DTGVSQNPRHKITKRGQNVTFRCDPISEHNRLYWYRQTLGQGPEFLTYFQNEAQLEKSRLLSDRFSAERPKGSFSTLEIQRTEQGDSAMYLCASSPGTSGSNEQLFGPGTRLTVL.